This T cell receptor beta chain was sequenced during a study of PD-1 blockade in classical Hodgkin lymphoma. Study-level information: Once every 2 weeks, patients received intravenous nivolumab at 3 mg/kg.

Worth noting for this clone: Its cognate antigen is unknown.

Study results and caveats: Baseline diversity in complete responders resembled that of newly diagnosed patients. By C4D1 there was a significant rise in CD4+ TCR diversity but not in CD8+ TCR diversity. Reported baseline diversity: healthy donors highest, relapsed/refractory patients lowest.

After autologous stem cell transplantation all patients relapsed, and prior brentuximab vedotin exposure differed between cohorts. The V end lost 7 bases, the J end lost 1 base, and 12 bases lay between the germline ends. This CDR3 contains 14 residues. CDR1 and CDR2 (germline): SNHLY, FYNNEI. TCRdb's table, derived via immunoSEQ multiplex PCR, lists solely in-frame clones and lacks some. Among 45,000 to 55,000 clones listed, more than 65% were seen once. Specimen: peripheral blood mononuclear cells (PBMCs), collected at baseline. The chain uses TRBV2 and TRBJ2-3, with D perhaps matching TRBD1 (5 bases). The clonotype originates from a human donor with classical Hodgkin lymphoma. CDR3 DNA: TGTGCCAGCACCTTCAGGGCTCGCACAGATACGCAGTATTTT. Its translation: CASTFRARTDTQYF.